This record covers a single T cell receptor (beta chain). Its target is unknown. The data were obtained in a study of T cell responses to AZD1222 COVID-19 vaccine. The study pooled second doses at about 4 or about 12 weeks. Overall study findings and caveats: White British people made up most donors, females outnumbered males, and clonal diversity was possibly underestimated. At baseline, seropositivity was found in only a handful of AZD1222 recipients. Regions 160-218 and 743-854 dominated among vaccine-associated CD4 TCRs spanning spike.

Profiled with immunoSEQ multiplex PCR; TCRdb holds only in-frame clones, not every one. This sample has under 90,000 clones, with 70% to 90% found just once. V was clipped by 7 bases and J by 0 bases, with 10 bases between them. Germline-derived CDR1 and CDR2 are SGHRS and YFSETQ. CDR3 length: 13 residues. Sequenced here: peripheral blood, sampled 28 days after the second AZD1222 dose. The chain carries TRBV5-1 and TRBJ1-2; maybe TRBD1 (5 bases). The TCR sequence derives from an adult who received the AZD1222 COVID-19 vaccine. DNA of the CDR3: TGCGCCAGCCACGAAGGGGCTAACTATGGCTACACCTTC. Translation gives CASHEGANYGYTF.